This T cell receptor beta chain was observed in a study of T cell responses to AZD1222 COVID-19 vaccine. Study findings and constraints: Females outnumbered males among donors, who were mostly white British; clonal diversity was possibly underestimated. Reportedly, nearly half the spike-specific TCRs target unmutated variant regions. Seropositive at baseline were only six AZD1222 recipients. The span of vaccine-associated CD4 TCRs extended across spike, with dominance at 160-218 and 743-854.

This CDR3 region has 14 residues. The germline V gene has CDR1 MNHEY and CDR2 SMNVEV (reference sequence). V was shortened by 8 bases and J by 2 bases, with 15 bases between the two germline ends. Repertoires were generated with immunoSEQ multiplex PCR, while TCRdb's copy carries only in-frame clones and drops some. This repertoire shows some 95,000 clones, 85% to 90% found once; its top ten account for roughly an eighth. The count of this clone is one. No antigen is known for it. The chain combines TRBV27 with TRBJ1-2, with D tentatively TRBD1 (5 bases). The source of this sequence is an adult who received the AZD1222 COVID-19 vaccine. The specimen comprised peripheral blood, sampled 28 days after the second AZD1222 dose. This CDR3 is CASSTRDGNYGYTF. In DNA form, the CDR3 reads TGTGCCAGCTCCACCCGGGACGGAAACTATGGCTACACCTTC.